Each of the 32 T cell receptor beta chains below was sequenced from the same sample in a study of breast tumors, draining lymph nodes, adjacent tissues. Axillary draining lymph nodes of breast cancer patients supplied the node samples. MiXCR was run by TCRdb on the multiplex PCR reads, yielding one entry per CDR3 protein. Found here are about 140,000 distinct CDR3 sequences, about 31% of them singletons; the top ten hold less than 2.5%. Input material: axillary lymph node tissue. All receptors derive from a female donor with breast cancer. Some clones in this sample may be carry-over from other donors' samples.

The chain combines TRBV4-3 with TRBJ2-7; D unclear. CDR3 length: 15 residues. CDR1 LGHNA and CDR2 YSLEER come from the germline V gene. V lost 0 bases and J 4 bases, leaving 13 bases between the germline ends. DNA of the CDR3: TGCGCCAGCAGCCAAGAAGTGTTCGGATTTTACGAGCAGTACTTC. It yields the protein CASSQEVFGFYEQYF.

Ten or more counts support this clonotype. This chain links TRBV5-1 with TRBJ2-3; D is unclear. Deletions cut 1 base from V and 1 base from J, with 7 bases between. The CDR3 has 14 amino acids. Germline values: CDR1 SGHRS, CDR2 YFSETQ. The CDR3 DNA is TGCGCCAGCAGCTTGTTCGAGGGCACAGATACGCAGTATTTT. Its translation: CASSLFEGTDTQYF.

A remark on this clonotype: A read error may explain this, as a much larger clone is one base away. The V and J genes are TRBV6-5 and TRBJ2-2; D not resolved. Germline CDR1 MNHEY, CDR2 SVGAGI. The germline V and J ends were trimmed by 5 bases and 8 bases, with 9 bases remaining between them. This CDR3 contains 12 residues. The CDR3 protein is CASSHTVGELFF. The CDR3 DNA sequence: TGTGCCAGCAGTCACACGGTGGGGGAGCTGTTTTTT.

This chain uses TRBV20-1 with TRBJ1-1, with no clear D. Germline CDR1 DFQATT, CDR2 SNEGSKA (reference sequence). CDR3 length: 15 residues. Between the trimmed V and J ends, which lost 0 bases and 6 bases, there was a span of 17 bases. CDR3 residues: CSARDPEKGIPEAFF. Written as DNA, the CDR3 is TGCAGTGCTAGAGATCCGGAAAAGGGTATCCCTGAAGCTTTCTTT.

As concerns this clonotype: Relative to the germline gene, one junction end is altered; a read error may explain this. The chain joins TRBV7-7 to TRBJ1-5, with a possible D match to TRBD1 (5 bases). The CDR3 totals 14 residues. The germline V gene has CDR1 SSHAT and CDR2 FNYEAQ (reference sequence). DNA of the CDR3: TGTGCTAGCAGCTCCTTGGGGGATTATCAGCCCCAGCATTTT. Its translation: CASSSLGDYQPQHF.

Details on this clonotype: A read error is likely, as this CDR3 ends without the conserved phenylalanine or tryptophan. In DNA, the CDR3 is TGTGCCAGCAGTCTGGGACCGTCTGGTAATTCACCCCTCCACCTT. Protein: CASSLGPSGNSPLHL. The gene calls are TRBV6-5 and TRBJ1-6; D may be TRBD1 (5 bases). Trimming took 5 bases from V and 6 from J, leaving 14 bases between them. Germline-derived CDR1 and CDR2 are MNHEY and SVGAGI. The CDR3 has 15 amino acids.

This clonotype was detected ten times or more. The chain employs TRBV5-6 and TRBJ1-2; D not certain. V gave up 4 bases and J gave up 4 bases, with 14 bases separating them. CDR1 is SGHDT and CDR2 is YYEEEE in the germline V gene. The CDR3 contains 14 residues. The CDR3 nucleotides read TGTGCCAGCAGCCGATATGGACCGAGCTATGGCTACACCTTC. It specifies CASSRYGPSYGYTF.

The chain employs TRBV2 and TRBJ2-7, with a possible D match to TRBD2 (5 bases). The CDR3 extends over 13 amino acids. Germline V lookup: CDR1 SNHLY, CDR2 FYNNEI. The CDR3 nucleotides read TGTGCCAGCAGTGAAGTGAGGGTCGGGGAGCAGCACGTC. Protein product: CASSEVRVGEQHV.

There are many counts of this clonotype. The rearrangement joins TRBV19 to TRBJ2-3; 10 bases line up with TRBD2. CDR1 LNHDA and CDR2 SQIVND come from the germline V gene (reference sequence). There are 18 residues in the CDR3. V lost 6 bases to trimming and J lost 0 bases; unmatched junction nucleotides: 12. DNA of the CDR3: TGTGCCAGTAGGATCCGGGCTAGCGGGGGAGCTAGCACAGATACGCAGTATTTT. Translation: CASRIRASGGASTDTQYF.

This clonotype was recorded at least ten times. This rearrangement joins TRBV7-9 to TRBJ2-2; tentatively, D is TRBD1 or TRBD2 (5 bases each). There are 14 residues in the CDR3. V lost 0 bases, J lost 5 bases, and 7 bases lay in between. Germline values: CDR1 SEHNR, CDR2 FQNEAQ (reference sequence). CDR3 coding DNA: TGTGCCAGCAGCTTAGCGGGGGTTACCGGGGAGCTGTTTTTT. It yields the protein CASSLAGVTGELFF.

V and J are TRBV5-8 and TRBJ1-1; D remains ambiguous. The germline V and J ends were trimmed by 4 bases and 1 base, with 17 bases remaining between them. Germline V lookup: CDR1 SGHTS, CDR2 YDEGEE. The CDR3 covers 16 residues. Here the CDR3 reads CASSGGGIGENTEAFF. CDR3 DNA sequence: TGTGCCAGCAGCGGCGGTGGTATTGGGGAGAACACTGAAGCTTTCTTT.

This clonotype came up many times. This chain connects TRBV2 to TRBJ2-7; D is perhaps TRBD1 (6 bases). CDR1 and CDR2 (germline): SNHLY, FYNNEI. Trimming took 6 bases from V and 2 from J, leaving 11 bases between them. The CDR3 extends over 13 amino acids. The CDR3 sequence is CASSRQVAYEQYF. CDR3 in DNA: TGTGCCAGCAGCAGACAGGTTGCCTACGAGCAGTACTTC.

The CDR3 protein is CASSLDPGQGNTF. The DNA of the CDR3 is TGCGCCAGCAGCTTGGATCCGGGACAGGGAAACACCTTC. The chain carries TRBV5-1 and TRBJ1-2, with 9 nucleotides matching TRBD1. J gave up 12 bases and V 0 bases, and 6 bases lay outside the gene matches. The CDR3 has 13 amino acids. Germline CDR1 reads SGHRS; CDR2 reads YFSETQ.

This clonotype appeared many times. V and J are TRBV9 and TRBJ1-5, with D possibly matching TRBD1 (5 bases). Trimming cost V 0 bases and J 6 bases, with 13 bases left between them. This CDR3 spans 15 amino acids. Germline CDR1 is SGDLS and CDR2 is YYNGEE. CDR3 protein: CASSVGGERRQPQHF. CDR3 nucleotide sequence: TGTGCCAGCAGCGTAGGGGGCGAGAGGCGTCAGCCCCAGCATTTT.

In this sample, this clonotype turned up many times. The junction and the germline gene differ at one end; a read error may be behind it. The V call is TRBV7-6, the J call TRBJ1-2, with D possibly TRBD1 on 5 matching bases. The CDR3 runs to 15 residues. CDR1 and CDR2 from the germline V gene are SGHVS and FNYEAQ. CDR3 amino acids: CASRQSTWGEDGYPF. DNA for the CDR3: TGTGCCAGCAGGCAATCGACATGGGGGGAGGATGGCTACCCCTTC.

V usage is TRBV7-2 and J usage is TRBJ2-5, with 9 positions matching TRBD1. The end of the DNA fits TRBJ2-7 better, so the J call may be wrong. The CDR3 sequence is 11 residues long. Germline assignment: CDR1 SGHTA and CDR2 FQGNSA. The CDR3, as DNA: TGTGCCACCCGGACAGGGGCCGAGCAGTACTTC. As protein: CATRTGAEQYF.

This clonotype was observed at least ten times. V usage is TRBV7-9 and J usage is TRBJ2-7; TRBD2 aligns across 7 bases. Germline V gene lookup returns CDR1 SEHNR and CDR2 FQNEAQ (reference sequence). Losses at the gene ends were 5 bases for V and 0 bases for J; bases not matched to a gene: 7. The CDR3 has 15 residues. The CDR3 protein is CASSPGRGSSYEQYV. The CDR3 coding sequence is TGTGCCAGCAGCCCGGGACGCGGGAGCTCCTACGAGCAGTACGTC.

The rearrangement uses TRBV18 and TRBJ1-3; D is perhaps TRBD1 (6 bases). The CDR3 covers 18 residues. CDR1 and CDR2 (germline): KGHSH, LQKENI. Between the trimmed V and J ends, which lost 1 base and 0 bases, there was a span of 16 bases. In DNA, the CDR3 is TGTGCCAGCTCACCACAGGGGGTGTCGACGGACTCTGGAAACACCATATATTTT. Encoded protein: CASSPQGVSTDSGNTIYF.

This clonotype was counted at least ten times. The chain employs TRBV6-2 or TRBV6-3 and TRBJ2-7, with TRBD1 matching 8 bases. CDR1 and CDR2 from the germline V gene are MNHEY and SVGEGT. The CDR3 totals 13 residues. As DNA, the CDR3 is TGTGCCAGCAGTTACTTAGGACAGGGCGTGCAAGACGTC. As protein: CASSYLGQGVQDV.

Many counts were recorded for this clonotype. This may arise from a read error, as a much more abundant clone is one base away. V usage is TRBV6-6 and J usage is TRBJ1-6, with unresolved D. The ends were cut back, 5 bases at V and 7 bases at J, with 9 bases in the middle. The germline CDR1 and CDR2 sequences are MNHNY and SVGAGI (reference sequence). The CDR3 is made up of 13 amino acids. CDR3 in DNA: TGTGCCAGCAGTCACACTTCCAATTCACCCCTCCACTTT. Amino acids: CASSHTSNSPLHF.

This clonotype was recorded many times. The J gene is TRBJ1-2, the V gene TRBV10-3; TRBD1 matches 8 bases. V gave up 7 bases and J gave up 4 bases; unmatched junction bases: 5. This CDR3 contains 13 residues. Germline V gives CDR1 ENHRY, CDR2 SYGVKD. This CDR3 reads CAINTQGVYGYTF. The CDR3 DNA reads as TGTGCCATCAATACACAGGGGGTCTATGGCTACACCTTC.

This clonotype has ten or more counts. The chain carries TRBV2 and TRBJ1-1; D is perhaps TRBD1 (5 bases). The CDR3 consists of 14 residues. The V end lost 4 bases, the J end lost 1 base, and 10 bases lay between the germline ends. Germline V CDR1 and CDR2: SNHLY, FYNNEI. The CDR3 loop reads CASSAQGSNTEAFF. The CDR3 DNA follows: TGTGCCAGCAGTGCGCAGGGCTCGAACACTGAAGCTTTCTTT.

This clonotype was seen only a few times. This chain uses TRBV5-6 with TRBJ1-2; no definite D call. The CDR3 sequence is 15 residues long. In germline, CDR1 is SGHDT, CDR2 YYEEEE. Trimming removed 4 bases from V and 2 bases from J, with 15 bases in between. The CDR3 sequence is CASSSLRAINYGYTF. CDR3 nucleotide sequence: TGTGCCAGCAGCAGCCTTAGGGCTATCAACTATGGCTACACCTTC.

This clonotype was found many times. This chain uses TRBV7-9 with TRBJ2-5; D is unclear. This CDR3 contains 13 residues. The germline V gene has CDR1 SEHNR and CDR2 FQNEAQ (reference sequence). Trimming removed 5 bases from V and 2 bases from J, with 9 bases in between. CDR3 in amino acids: CASSLNAQETQYF. The DNA of the CDR3 is TGTGCCAGCAGCCTAAACGCACAAGAGACCCAGTACTTC.

This clonotype was counted many times. V gene TRBV3-1 combines with J gene TRBJ1-3, with a tentative D call TRBD1 (5 bases). This CDR3 spans 15 amino acids. Germline V gene sequence: CDR1 LGHDT, CDR2 YNNKEL (reference sequence). The V end lost 0 bases, the J end lost 4 bases, and 10 bases lay between the germline ends. The CDR3 is CASSQDLGTGNTIYF. The CDR3 region has the DNA TGTGCCAGCAGCCAAGATCTGGGGACCGGAAACACCATATATTTT.

The chain is built from TRBV20-1 and TRBJ2-3; D perhaps matches TRBD1 (5 bases). V was trimmed by 3 bases and J by 3 bases, leaving 10 bases between them. CDR3 length: 13 amino acids. The germline CDR1 and CDR2 sequences are DFQATT and SNEGSKA (reference sequence). CDR3 amino acids: CSASHSGTDTQYF. In DNA, the CDR3 is TGCAGTGCTAGTCACTCAGGGACAGATACGCAGTATTTT.

The chain combines TRBV20-1 with TRBJ1-1, with D maybe TRBD1 (5 bases). Trimming removed 0 bases at V and 0 bases at J, with 17 bases between. The CDR3 runs to 17 residues. Germline V lookup: CDR1 DFQATT, CDR2 SNEGSKA (reference sequence). The CDR3 loop is CSARDRLAGDMNTEAFF. The CDR3 DNA reads as TGCAGTGCTAGAGATCGACTAGCGGGGGATATGAACACTGAAGCTTTCTTT.

CDR3 protein: CASSAGSVNEQFF. The CDR3 coding sequence is TGTGCCAGCAGCGCAGGATCCGTGAATGAGCAGTTCTTC. V and J are TRBV7-9 and TRBJ2-1; D is uncertain. V dropped 5 bases and J dropped 7 bases, with 12 bases sitting between them. Germline CDR1 is SEHNR and CDR2 is FQNEAQ (reference sequence). The CDR3 is 13 amino acids.

Regarding this clonotype: One base away lies a much larger clone, so this may be a sequencing read error. V gene TRBV5-5 combines with J gene TRBJ1-2, with a tentative D call TRBD1 (5 bases). V was cut by 2 bases and J by 3 bases, with 14 bases left in between. The germline V gene encodes CDR1 SGHKS and CDR2 YYEKEE (reference sequence). The CDR3 length is 15 residues. CDR3 nucleotides: TGTGCCAGCAGCTTTTTGGCGGGGGGTGACTATGGCTACACCTTC. Amino acid sequence: CASSFLAGGDYGYTF.

This clonotype was seen ten or more times. One junction end disagrees with the germline gene, perhaps due to a read error. The chain carries TRBV28 and TRBJ1-4; a weak D match, TRBD1 (6 bases). There are 14 residues in the CDR3. Germline V gene data show CDR1 as MDHEN and CDR2 as SYDVKM. The CDR3 DNA follows: TGTGCCAGCAGTTTCGCGAACCCGGACAGCCGACTCCTCTTT. Translating it yields CASSFANPDSRLLF.

The chain links TRBV18 to TRBJ1-1, with a tentative D call TRBD1 (6 bases). The CDR3 contains 13 residues. The V end was cut by 4 bases, the J end by 11 bases, with 17 bases between. Germline CDR1 is KGHSH and CDR2 is LQKENI. CDR3: CASSRNRELGAFF. The CDR3 nucleotides read TGTGCCAGCTCACGAAACAGGGAGTTGGGTGCTTTCTTT.

This clonotype came up a few times. It may be a read error: a sequence one base away is much more abundant. The J gene is TRBJ2-1, the V gene TRBV14; unclear D gene. The CDR3 has 15 amino acids. The germline V gene has CDR1 SGHDN and CDR2 FVKESK. The CDR3 reads CASSQVRKDYNEPFF. As DNA, the CDR3 is TGTGCCAGCAGCCAAGTCCGGAAAGATTACAATGAGCCGTTCTTC.